This is a list of T cell receptor beta chains from one sample in a study of regulatory T cells in long-lasting Graves disease. TCRdb recomputed calls from the multiplex PCR reads with MiXCR, one row per CDR3 protein. Of around 400,000 distinct CDR3 sequences in the sample, 12% were seen once. The same data also went into a second study, on T cells in Graves' hyperthyroidism and ophthalmopathy.

The sample consisted of peripheral blood mononuclear cells (PBMCs), taken at new diagnosis, from a patient treated with antithyroid drugs. These receptors were obtained from a woman under 30 with Graves disease. The CDR3 runs from the conserved cysteine through the conserved F or W. A D gene is named only where the DNA matches it firmly. Clone size is given for some rows only: seen once, a few or many times, or a class if the clone is expanded.

NA TRBJ2-3 many TRBV2 TGTGCCAGCAAGGACCTTTGGGCCACAGATACGCAGTATTTT CASKDLWATDTQYF
TRBD2 TRBJ2-7 many TRBV4-3 TGCGCCAGCAGCCAAGAGGGACTAGCGAGACGCGAGCAGTACTTC CASSQEGLARREQYF
TRBD2 TRBJ2-3 few TRBV9 TGTGCCAGCGGACACCCCTTAGCGGGAAGGACAGATACGCAGTATTTT CASGHPLAGRTDTQYF
NA TRBJ1-2 NA TRBV4-3 TGCGCCAGCAGCCAAGGATTCATGGATTTGGACTATGGCTACACCTTC CASSQGFMDLDYGYTF
NA TRBJ2-2 NA TRBV20-1 TGCAGTGCTAGAGACGGTGGGGATCCGAACACCGGGGAGCTGTTTTTT CSARDGGDPNTGELFF
NA TRBJ2-1 many TRBV20-1 TGCAGTGCTATCGGTCTGGGAGCCCCTGAGCAGTTCTTC CSAIGLGAPEQFF
NA TRBJ2-5 few TRBV5-1 TGCGCCAGCAGCTTGAACCGGGCGGGGGAGACCCAGTACTTC CASSLNRAGETQYF
NA TRBJ1-1 many TRBV28 TGTGCCAGCAGCCTCGCTCAATCTACAGGGAACACTGAAGCTTTCTTT CASSLAQSTGNTEAFF
NA TRBJ1-2 many TRBV12-3/TRBV12-4 TGTGCCAGCAGTTTAGCGGGTCAGGGCGGAGATGGCTACACCTTC CASSLAGQGGDGYTF
NA TRBJ2-1 many TRBV6-1 TGTGCCAGCAAGGGATTAGAGACGGGAAACTACAATGAGCAGTTCTTC CASKGLETGNYNEQFF
TRBD2 TRBJ2-1 NA TRBV9 TGTGCCAGCAGCGTGGGGACTAGCGGGGGGAGGGAGCAGTTCTTC CASSVGTSGGREQFF
NA TRBJ1-2 NA TRBV7-6 TGTGCCAGCAGCTTAGCGGCAGGGAGTCATGGCTACACCTTC CASSLAAGSHGYTF
TRBD2 TRBJ2-1 few TRBV15 TGTGCCACCGGTAGCGGGAGGGCCGATGAGCAGTTCTTC CATGSGRADEQFF
NA TRBJ2-5 NA TRBV7-9 TGTGCCAGCAGCTCACGCGGGCAGCAAGAGACCCAGTACTTC CASSSRGQQETQYF
NA TRBJ1-1 NA TRBV10-3 TGTGCCATCAGTGTAGGGCCCAACACTGAAGCTTTCTTT CAISVGPNTEAFF
TRBD1 TRBJ1-1 many TRBV20-1 TGCAGTGCCAGCGGACAGGGAGAGGCTTTCTTT CSASGQGEAFF
TRBD1 TRBJ1-5 many TRBV3-1 TGTGCCAGCAGCCAAGGGGGACAGACCAATCAGCCCCAGCATTTT CASSQGGQTNQPQHF
TRBD2 TRBJ2-5 many TRBV15 TGTGCCACCAGCAGAAGAGCGGGAGTAGAGACCCAGTACTTC CATSRRAGVETQYF
TRBD2 TRBJ2-5 many TRBV28 TGTGCCAGCTCTCTATGGGACCCCCGGGGGGGCCAAGAGACCCAGTACTTC CASSLWDPRGGQETQYF
NA TRBJ1-1 many TRBV20-1 TGCAGTGCTAGAAGGGGCTCTGAAGCTTTCTTT CSARRGSEAFF